One and the same sample provided the 12 T cell receptor beta chains below, sequenced in a study of T cell responses to AZD1222 COVID-19 vaccine. Produced via immunoSEQ multiplex PCR; TCRdb's table is partial and in-frame only. The sample yields about 170,000 clones, less than 95% seen once. Sequenced material: peripheral blood, taken on day 0 of AZD1222 vaccination. The receptors here all came from an adult in good health.

The chain employs TRBV5-6 and TRBJ1-5, with a possible D match to TRBD1 (6 bases). V gave up 4 bases and J gave up 5 bases, with 13 bases separating them. The germline gives CDR1 SGHDT, CDR2 YYEEEE. CDR3 length: 14 amino acids. The CDR3 spells CASSRGGQDQPQHF. The CDR3 DNA reads TGTGCCAGCAGCAGAGGGGGTCAGGATCAGCCCCAGCATTTT.

The V call is TRBV28, the J call TRBJ2-7; 7 bases line up with TRBD1. There are 14 residues in the CDR3. V shed 4 bases and J 1 base; nucleotides not matched to a gene: 4. Germline-derived CDR1 and CDR2 are MDHEN and SYDVKM. The CDR3 loop reads CASSYETGSYEQYF. The CDR3 bases are TGTGCCAGCAGTTATGAGACAGGGTCCTACGAGCAGTACTTC. The variable domain in full, completed from reference TRBV28 and TRBJ2-7, reads DVKVTQSSRYLVKRTGEKVFLECVQDMDHENMFWYRQDPGLGLRLIYFSYDVKMKEKGDIPEGYSVSREKKERFSLILESASTNQTSMYLCASSYETGSYEQYFGPGTRLTVT.

The genes are TRBV2 and TRBJ2-7, with 12 bases aligning to TRBD2. V trimming: 6 bases; J trimming: 0 bases; junction bases outside the gene matches: 0. Per germline, CDR1 SNHLY and CDR2 FYNNEI. The CDR3 loop spans 14 amino acids. In DNA, the CDR3 is TGTGCCAGCAGACTAGCGGGGGGCTCCTACGAGCAGTACTTC. Its translation: CASRLAGGSYEQYF.

This clone is a singleton in its sample. This rearrangement joins TRBV3-1 (or the pseudogene TRBV3-2) to TRBJ2-7; 13 bases are shared with TRBD2. This CDR3 spans 13 amino acids. Germline trimming cut 5 bases from V and 12 bases from J; bases unmatched to any gene: 7. Germline V gene lookup returns CDR1 LGHDT and CDR2 YNNKEL (reference sequence). The CDR3 DNA reads TGTGCCAGCAGCTCGGGACTAGCGGGGCCTACGTACTTC. Protein: CASSSGLAGPTYF.

This clone was seen once. The gene calls are TRBV7-3 and TRBJ1-3, with D hard to call. The V end was cut by 4 bases, the J end by 10 bases, with 11 bases between. The CDR3 length is 12 residues. CDR1 is SGHTA, CDR2 FQGTGA, per germline. CDR3 sequence reads: CASSSGSGTIYF. As DNA, the CDR3 is TGTGCCAGCAGCTCGGGTTCGGGAACCATATATTTT.

CDR3 region: CASSLRGYTF. CDR3 in DNA: TGTGCCAGCAGTTTGAGGGGCTACACCTTC. The V and J genes are TRBV12-3 or TRBV12-4 and TRBJ1-2; D is unclear. Trimming took 3 bases from V and 8 from J, leaving 4 bases between them. The CDR3 totals 10 residues.

The chain carries TRBV27 and TRBJ1-1, with 7 nucleotides matching TRBD1. Germline V gene sequence: CDR1 MNHEY, CDR2 SMNVEV (reference sequence). The CDR3 spans 13 residues. V lost 2 bases, J lost 10 bases, and 7 bases stayed unmatched. The CDR3 DNA reads TGTGCCAGCAGTTTAGAACAGGGGTTCGGAGCTTTCTTT. This encodes CASSLEQGFGAFF.

The V gene is TRBV5-1, the J gene TRBJ2-1; 7 nucleotides align to TRBD1. The CDR3 loop spans 15 amino acids. The V segment lost 4 bases and the J segment 3 bases; nucleotides outside the gene matches: 7. In germline, CDR1 is SGHRS, CDR2 YFSETQ. The CDR3 sequence is CASSARQGYYNEQFF. The CDR3 DNA follows: TGCGCCAGCAGCGCTAGACAGGGATACTACAATGAGCAGTTCTTC.

This chain links TRBV28 with TRBJ1-3; no reliable D call. With 1 base removed from V and 1 base from J, the gap between germline ends came to 14 bases. Germline V gene lookup returns CDR1 MDHEN and CDR2 SYDVKM. CDR3 size: 17 residues. CDR3 bases: TGTGCCAGCAGTTTATCCGGCATAACCCGATCTGGAAACACCATATATTTT. Translation: CASSLSGITRSGNTIYF.

V is TRBV28 and J is TRBJ1-1; 9 nucleotides align to TRBD1. CDR1 MDHEN and CDR2 SYDVKM come from the germline V gene. J gave up 5 bases and V 2 bases, and 3 bases lay outside the gene matches. The CDR3 length is 14 residues. CDR3 loop: CASSLQTGGTEAFF. The DNA for the CDR3 is TGTGCCAGCAGTTTACAGACAGGGGGGACTGAAGCTTTCTTT. Together with reference TRBV28 and TRBJ1-1, the CDR3 gives the full variable domain: DVKVTQSSRYLVKRTGEKVFLECVQDMDHENMFWYRQDPGLGLRLIYFSYDVKMKEKGDIPEGYSVSREKKERFSLILESASTNQTSMYLCASSLQTGGTEAFFGQGTRLTVV.

This chain links TRBV4-1 with TRBJ2-1; D unclear. V lost 5 bases and J 5 bases, leaving 10 bases between the germline ends. Looked up from germline, CDR1 is MGHRA and CDR2 is YSYEKL. The CDR3 is made up of 13 amino acids. The CDR3 sequence: CASSSHSNNEQFF. The CDR3 coding sequence is TGCGCCAGCAGCTCACATAGTAACAATGAGCAGTTCTTC.

The chain employs TRBV11-2 and TRBJ1-1; D not certain. Trimming removed 5 bases from V and 5 bases from J, with 12 bases in between. Germline V gene data show CDR1 as SGHAT and CDR2 as FQNNGV. The CDR3 sequence is 13 residues long. CDR3 DNA sequence: TGTGCCAGCAGCCGGGAGGTAGGGACTGAAGCTTTCTTT. Translating gives CASSREVGTEAFF.